The T cell receptor beta chain under discussion was sequenced for a study of blood T cell repertoires in COVID-19. Germline assignment: CDR1 MNHEY and CDR2 SMNVEV (reference sequence). The CDR3 is 13 residues long. Trimming took 6 bases from V and 8 from J, leaving 11 bases between them. Sequenced by immunoSEQ multiplex PCR; TCRdb stores in-frame clones only, minus some. The table shows roughly 230,000 clones, with over 80% occurring only once. The sequence was collected from a man aged 35 to 55 with acute or convalescent COVID-19. The chain combines TRBV27 with TRBJ1-6; TRBD1 might be the D (5 bases). Sequenced: peripheral blood. CDR3 coding DNA: TGTGCCAGCAGGCAGGGTGGGCATTCACCCCTCCACTTT. It specifies CASRQGGHSPLHF.